A single T cell receptor beta chain is shown here with its context. It lacks a known antigen. Base qualities are not recorded, but no much larger clone differs from it by a single base. The sample comes from a study of shared clonotypes between healthy human individuals (dated by TCRdb to the early 2020s). Broadly, across the study: The cohort comprised two women and a few men aged 18 to 49 years. Per donor, three plates each were used for CD4 naive and CD4 memory, two for CD8 naive, and one for CD8 memory. Blood TCR repertoires of about 5 healthy adults were deeply sequenced to estimate repertoire size and the extent of clonotype sharing between individuals. Libraries were prepared and TCR repertoires were sequenced by different laboratories using diverse techniques, in order to increase sequencing depth and limit assay-specific biases. Leukapheresis yielded between about 0.8 and 8.9 billion PBMCs per donor.

The cysteine opens and the phenylalanine closes a CDR3 of 16 amino acids. This entry keeps only the CDR3 DNA: 48 bases, framed from base 1. The germline V gene yields LGHNA for CDR1 and YSLEER for CDR2. V and J are truncated by 4 bases and 3 bases respectively, leaving an intervening sequence of 19 bases. For the CD8 naive samples, CD45RO-negative cells were positively selected for CCR7, yielding a CD45RA+CCR7+ population from which TemRA cells were excluded. The donors were healthy, HIV-negative adults who had no recently reported acute infections or vaccinations. Every donor was a Caucasian adult residing in Nashville, Tennessee, USA. After blood collection by leukapheresis, PBMCs were isolated using Ficoll-Histopaque density gradient centrifugation and then cryopreserved in the vapor phase of liquid nitrogen. Analytical flow cytometry was used to check the purity and quantity of each magnetically sorted T cell population. Genomic DNA was isolated from each sorted fraction and quantified by UV absorbance on a Nanodrop 2000c.

The full study reports these points: Larger estimated clonotype richness was generally found for naive subsets than for memory subsets. Pairwise subsampling led to the expectation that sequencing depth would affect the degree of clonotype sharing among donors. When a few donors were compared, the shared fraction of clonotypes was around 5% for naive CD4, about 4% for naive CD8, more than 2% for memory CD4, and 0.3% to 0.5% for memory CD8. Higher generation probabilities were observed for clonotypes shared by all four sorted-subset donors than for non-shared clonotypes. Only blood was sampled, and tissue TCR repertoires likely differ from those in blood. The small number of donors limited the genetic and exposure-history diversity represented. Rarefaction of sorted-subset datasets indicated incomplete sequencing despite the large sequencing depth.

TCR CDR3 regions were amplified from genomic DNA by multiplex PCR using the deep immunoSEQ assay. Extracted genomic DNA from each cell subset was distributed evenly across all wells of several immunoSEQ 96-well plates, and each plate was treated as a replicate. For sorted subsets, around 0.2 ug genomic DNA, equal to 30,000 or so T cell genomes, was loaded into each replicate PCR. Purified libraries were measured with a Qubit 3.0 fluorometer, size-checked on a Bioanalyzer 2100, and measured again with the KAPA Library Quantification kit. Every immunoSEQ 96-well plate was sequenced on a separate single-read 150-cycle Illumina NextSeq 550 flow cell. In the paper's pipeline: Because the immunoSEQ output included only junctional sequences and no quality scores, the filtering could not be the same as the filtering used for full-length reads. To assign V/J genes and CDR3, sequences were annotated using PyIR, a Python wrapper for IgBLAST v1.9, with IMGT germline references. Any read was removed if the V/J assignment was weak (E-value above 1e-6), the CDR3 was missing, or the read contained stop codons, out-of-frame junctions, or ambiguous translated residues. A V3J clonotype was defined by an identical inferred V gene, J gene, and CDR3 amino acid sequence. To compute the percentage overlap between repertoires, the number of shared unique clonotypes was divided by the size of the smaller repertoire. Richness of each repertoire was evaluated using RTK rarefaction, the Chao1 estimator, and Recon v2.1 estimates of unobserved clonotypes. Generation probabilities were computed with OLGA for all TCRbeta clonotypes obtained by the gDNA method from four donors. This immuneACCESS table, as held by TCRdb, lists in-frame sequences with V and J called but not all clones. Of the missing ones, under half trace to an unresolved V gene in checked studies; the others have no known cause. That table furnishes V, J and clone size, whereas the DNA furnished D and trimming. This sample has just over 2,000,000 clones in its table, and roughly 95% of those were observed once. The ten largest clones take up 1% to 1.3% of the sample.

Sample: naive CD8+ T cells sorted from blood. This sample's cell subset or site label indicates: CD45RA+CCR7+. The source of this sequence is a young man in good health. The receptor chain draws on TRBV4-3 and TRBJ2-7; the D element could tentatively be TRBD1 or TRBD2, as 5 bases agree for each. CDR3 protein: CASSLGWGREGYEQYF. At the DNA level, the sequence is TGCGCCAGCAGCCTCGGCTGGGGGAGAGAAGGCTACGAGCAGTACTTC.